Shown below are 27 T cell receptor beta chains from a single sample sequenced in a study of post-analysis software for immune sequencing data. Incorporated into the TCR beta cDNA libraries were unique molecular identifiers, which served to reduce PCR and sequencing biases. TCRdb recomputed calls from the PCR reads with MiXCR, one row per CDR3 protein. The sample holds 350,000 to 500,000 distinct CDR3 sequences, approximately 39% seen once. Antigens for these TCRs are unknown. General study points: In patients, TRBV5-6, TRBV5-1 and TRBV20-1 belonged to five TRBV segments found more frequently than in controls.

The sample comprised blood. The source is a girl aged 2 to 10 with multiple sclerosis.

This clonotype was seen more than once but under ten times. One end of the junction varies from germline; a read error may be responsible. The V gene is TRBV7-9, the J gene TRBJ2-1; no clear D gene. CDR1 is SEHNR and CDR2 is FQNEAQ in the germline V gene (reference sequence). This CDR3 comprises 17 residues. The DNA for the CDR3 is TGTGCCAGCAGCTTAGGAAATGGGGAAAGCTCCTATAATGAGCAGTTCTTC. Amino acids: CASSLGNGESSYNEQFF.

The CDR3 spells CASSKARETQYF. In DNA form, the CDR3 reads TGTGCCAGCAGCAAGGCCAGAGAGACCCAGTACTTC. The chain recombines TRBV28 with TRBJ2-5; D is uncertain. Between the trimmed V and J ends, which lost 6 bases and 4 bases, there was a span of 9 bases. This CDR3 has 12 amino acids. Germline CDR1 reads MDHEN; CDR2 reads SYDVKM.

This clonotype was detected a few times. The chain couples TRBV20-1 to TRBJ2-7; the D gene is possibly TRBD2 (5 bases). This CDR3 is 15 amino acids long. The germline CDR1 and CDR2 sequences are DFQATT and SNEGSKA (reference sequence). Trimming removed 3 bases at V and 1 base at J, with 16 bases between. Written as DNA, the CDR3 is TGCAGTGCTAGCCCCCCGGAGGCGATATCCTACGAGCAGTACTTC. The encoded protein is CSASPPEAISYEQYF.

The CDR3 here is CSARDRGRETEAFF. The CDR3 bases are TGCAGTGCTAGAGATCGAGGCCGGGAGACTGAAGCTTTCTTT. The V gene is TRBV20-1, the J gene TRBJ1-1; no reliable D call. Trimming removed 0 bases from V and 5 bases from J, with 13 bases in between. This CDR3 comprises 14 residues. Per the germline V gene, CDR1 is DFQATT and CDR2 is SNEGSKA (reference sequence).

Written as DNA, the CDR3 is TGCAGTGCTAGAGCGGCTAGCGGGAGCACCTACGAGCAGTACTTC. Protein sequence: CSARAASGSTYEQYF. This chain connects TRBV20-1 to TRBJ2-7; 10 positions agree with TRBD2. Germline CDR1 and CDR2: DFQATT and SNEGSKA (reference sequence). J gave up 2 bases and V 1 base, and 5 bases lay outside the gene matches. The CDR3 has 15 amino acids.

The rearrangement joins TRBV20-1 to TRBJ2-5, with D possibly being TRBD2 (6 bases). V shed 0 bases and J shed 5 bases, with 19 bases lying between them. CDR3 length: 16 amino acids. Germline V gene lookup returns CDR1 DFQATT and CDR2 SNEGSKA (reference sequence). The CDR3 coding sequence is TGCAGTGCTAGAGATCTATTTGGTGGAGGGGCTGAGACCCAGTACTTC. Its protein is CSARDLFGGGAETQYF.

In this sample, this clonotype turned up once. This chain links TRBV5-1 with TRBJ2-6, with D perhaps TRBD1 (5 bases). The V end was cut by 4 bases, the J end by 2 bases, with 10 bases between. Looked up from germline, CDR1 is SGHRS and CDR2 is YFSETQ. The CDR3 extends over 15 amino acids. The CDR3 spells CASSGDRPGANVLTF. The CDR3 DNA follows: TGCGCCAGCAGCGGCGACAGACCTGGGGCCAACGTCCTGACTTTC.

The chain couples TRBV15 to TRBJ1-5; D remains unclear. This CDR3 is built from 14 residues. Germline V gene lookup returns CDR1 LNHNV and CDR2 YYDKDF (reference sequence). Trimming removed 0 bases from V and 6 bases from J, with 9 bases in between. The CDR3 DNA sequence: TGTGCCACCAGCAGAGATCGTCATGGTCAGCCCCAGCATTTT. Translation: CATSRDRHGQPQHF. The complete variable domain, with remaining parts taken from reference TRBV15 and TRBJ1-5, reads DAMVIQNPRYQVTQFGKPVTLSCSQTLNHNVMYWYQQKSSQAPKLLFHYYDKDFNNEADTPDNFQSRRPNTSFCFLDIRSPGLGDTAMYLCATSRDRHGQPQHFGDGTRLSIL.

The rearrangement uses TRBV18 and TRBJ2-1, with D tentatively TRBD2 (5 bases). Trimming removed 3 bases from V and 5 bases from J, with 17 bases in between. This CDR3 contains 16 residues. CDR1 KGHSH and CDR2 LQKENI come from the germline V gene. CDR3 nucleotides: TGTGCCAGCTCACCTCTGGAGGTTCGGTGGAACAATGAGCAGTTCTTC. Translated, it gives CASSPLEVRWNNEQFF.

The chain employs TRBV28 and TRBJ1-1; 8 bases align to TRBD1. The CDR3 loop spans 16 amino acids. Losses at the gene ends were 6 bases for V and 5 bases for J; bases not matched to a gene: 14. Germline loops: CDR1 MDHEN, CDR2 SYDVKM. This CDR3 reads CASRSKIGQGHTEAFF. In nucleotides, the CDR3 is TGTGCCAGCAGATCGAAGATCGGACAGGGACATACTGAAGCTTTCTTT.

V is TRBV7-2 and J is TRBJ2-6; no clear D. The germline V gene encodes CDR1 SGHTA and CDR2 FQGNSA. This CDR3 is 18 amino acids long. Trimming took 4 bases from V and 0 from J, leaving 16 bases between them. The CDR3: CASSSGPLLLSGANVLTF. CDR3 in DNA: TGTGCCAGCAGCTCTGGGCCACTTCTACTCTCTGGGGCCAACGTCCTGACTTTC.

There are a few counts of this clonotype. The gene calls are TRBV30 and TRBJ2-1; TRBD2 aligns across 9 bases. CDR1 and CDR2 (germline): GTSNPN, SVGIG (reference sequence). This CDR3 is 17 amino acids long. With 2 bases clipped from V and 8 bases from J, the junction kept 16 bases outside the gene matches. CDR3 DNA: TGTGCCTGGAGTCTGACGGGCCTAGCGGGGCCCGGGGATGAGCAGTTCTTC. Translation: CAWSLTGLAGPGDEQFF.

This clonotype was recorded a few times. The chain joins TRBV29-1 to TRBJ1-1; no clear D gene. CDR1 is SQVTM and CDR2 is ANQGSEA in the germline V gene. This CDR3 has 11 amino acids. V was cut by 6 bases and J by 8 bases, with 13 bases left in between. The CDR3 nucleotides read TGCAGCGTGGCTGAGCCGGGAGAAGCTTTCTTT. Translating it yields CSVAEPGEAFF.

A remark on this clonotype: A junction boundary mismatches the germline segment, possibly from a read error. V is TRBV6-2 or TRBV6-3 and J is TRBJ1-5; D not resolved. The CDR3 has 13 amino acids. CDR1 and CDR2 (germline): MNHEY, SVGEGT. The CDR3 bases are TGTGCCAGCAGGTACTGGGGTCGCCAGCCCCAGCATTTT. As protein: CASRYWGRQPQHF.

In this sample, this clonotype turned up once. In DNA, the CDR3 is TGTGCCAGCAGTTTGGGCAGCGTTGAGCAGTTCTTC. Its protein is CASSLGSVEQFF. The chain links TRBV28 to TRBJ2-1, with D hard to call. Per germline, CDR1 MDHEN and CDR2 SYDVKM. V was pared by 3 bases and J by 9 bases, with 9 bases between. The CDR3 covers 12 residues.

The genes are TRBV7-2 and TRBJ1-4; 8 bases map to TRBD1. Trimming at V came to 3 bases and at J to 8 bases, leaving 20 bases not matched to a gene. The CDR3 covers 19 residues. Germline CDR1 is SGHTA and CDR2 is FQGNSA. The CDR3 region has the DNA TGTGCCAGCAGCTTTGCCCCATCCGGGACAGGCGGTTCTCAAGAAAAACTGTTTTTT. Translated: CASSFAPSGTGGSQEKLFF.

This chain joins TRBV20-1 and TRBJ2-5; 7 nucleotides match TRBD2. Looked up from germline, CDR1 is DFQATT and CDR2 is SNEGSKA (reference sequence). The CDR3 spans 14 residues. J was trimmed by 5 bases and V by 0 bases; bases with no gene match: 6. CDR3 sequence: CSAREGGGRETQYF. DNA for the CDR3: TGCAGTGCTAGAGAGGGGGGAGGGCGGGAGACCCAGTACTTC.

V and J are TRBV18 and TRBJ2-1; the D gene could be TRBD1 or TRBD2 (5 bases each). Germline CDR1 and CDR2: KGHSH and LQKENI. The CDR3 has 16 residues. The germline V and J ends were trimmed by 3 bases and 2 bases, with 14 bases remaining between them. Written as DNA, the CDR3 is TGTGCCAGCTCACCGGGGACCACGAACCCCTACAATGAGCAGTTCTTC. Protein: CASSPGTTNPYNEQFF.

This clonotype was seen a few times. This chain links TRBV29-1 with TRBJ1-2; 9 bases match TRBD1. The V gene's germline CDR1 is SQVTM and CDR2 ANQGSEA. The V segment lost 5 bases and the J segment 3 bases; nucleotides outside the gene matches: 7. The CDR3 is 14 amino acids. The CDR3 here is CSVLDRGVDYGYTF. In DNA form, the CDR3 reads TGCAGCGTTTTAGACAGGGGGGTCGACTATGGCTACACCTTC.

The CDR3 DNA reads TGTGCCAGCAGTTCGGAGGGAGGTGGTCCCTACAATGAGCAGTTCTTC. Translating it yields CASSSEGGGPYNEQFF. V gene TRBV6-5 combines with J gene TRBJ2-1; D is perhaps TRBD2 (6 bases). The CDR3 has 16 amino acids. CDR1 and CDR2 (germline): MNHEY, SVGAGI. V was clipped by 4 bases and J by 2 bases, with 15 bases between them.

Only one count was recorded for this clonotype. V gene TRBV29-1 combines with J gene TRBJ1-1; D gene unclear. Germline V gene lookup returns CDR1 SQVTM and CDR2 ANQGSEA. CDR3 length equals 13 residues. Trimming shortened V by 3 bases and J by 1 base, and 9 bases separated the two germline ends. CDR3 DNA: TGCAGCGTTGAGTTGGCCTCGAACACTGAAGCTTTCTTT. Protein: CSVELASNTEAFF.

This clonotype was seen a single time. This chain links TRBV28 with TRBJ2-1; D is ambiguous. Germline V gene data show CDR1 as MDHEN and CDR2 as SYDVKM. The CDR3 is made up of 15 amino acids. The V end was cut by 6 bases, the J end by 0 bases, with 12 bases between. The DNA of the CDR3 is TGTGCCAGCAGACGAAGTATTCCCTCCTACAATGAGCAGTTCTTC. It yields the protein CASRRSIPSYNEQFF.

The V and J genes are TRBV9 and TRBJ2-1, with 13 bases identical to TRBD2. V lost 4 bases, J lost 14 bases, and 6 bases stayed unmatched. From germline, CDR1 is SGDLS and CDR2 YYNGEE. This CDR3 has 13 amino acids. This chain's CDR3 is CASSLTSGGDKFF. As DNA, the CDR3 is TGTGCCAGCAGCCTTACTAGCGGGGGGGACAAGTTCTTC. The full variable domain, its missing parts supplied by reference TRBV9 and TRBJ2-1, is DSGVTQTPKHLITATGQRVTLRCSPRSGDLSVYWYQQSLDQGLQFLIQYYNGEERAKGNILERFSAQQFPDLHSELNLSSLELGDSALYFCASSLTSGGDKFFGPGTRLTVL.

This clonotype was seen a few times. V usage is TRBV12-3 or TRBV12-4 and J usage is TRBJ2-7, with D possibly TRBD2 on 5 matching bases. The CDR3 is made up of 16 amino acids. V lost 7 bases and J lost 2, with 21 bases in between. CDR3 sequence (DNA): TGTGCCAGCACCGATCGCCCGGACTCCCGAACCTACGAGCAGTACTTC. It specifies CASTDRPDSRTYEQYF.

This chain connects TRBV9 to TRBJ2-1, with D possibly TRBD2 on 6 matching bases. V lost 3 bases and J lost 13, with 11 bases in between. CDR1 SGDLS and CDR2 YYNGEE come from the germline V gene. The CDR3 contains 11 residues. CDR3 nucleotides: TGTGCCAGCAGCGCGACTAGTGTTCAGTTCTTC. This codes for CASSATSVQFF.

This clonotype appeared a few times. One end of the junction is discordant with germline, which a read error may explain. The rearrangement links TRBV20-1 to TRBJ1-4, with TRBD1 as a possible D gene (5 bases). The CDR3 runs 15 residues. Germline V gives CDR1 DFQATT, CDR2 SNEGSKA (reference sequence). CDR3 sequence reads: CSAREGARTNEKLFF. The CDR3 DNA follows: TGCAGTGCAAGAGAAGGGGCGCGTACTAATGAAAAACTGTTTTTT.

The chain has TRBV6-1 and TRBJ2-1; a possible D gene is TRBD2 (6 bases). This CDR3 region has 15 residues. The germline V and J ends were trimmed by 5 bases and 0 bases, with 11 bases remaining between them. Per germline, CDR1 MNHNS and CDR2 SASEGT. In nucleotides, the CDR3 is TGTGCCAGCAGTACGGCCGGGGGCTCCTACAATGAGCAGTTCTTC. This codes for CASSTAGGSYNEQFF.